The 8 T cell receptor beta chains below all came from one sample that was sequenced in a study of blood T cell repertoires in COVID-19. TCRdb's table, derived via immunoSEQ multiplex PCR, lists solely in-frame clones and lacks some. This sample has roughly 21,000 clones; around 89% occur once, and the top ten carry approximately 17%. Specimen: peripheral blood. The source of these receptors is a man in his 70s with active COVID-19.

The chain couples TRBV6-5 to TRBJ1-1, with TRBD1 matching over 9 bases. Trimming cost V 4 bases and J 0 bases; bases outside gene matches: 6. CDR3 length equals 16 residues. Germline V gives CDR1 MNHEY, CDR2 SVGAGI. CDR3 DNA sequence: TGTGCCAGCAGTTCGGGACAGGGTAAAATGAACACTGAAGCTTTCTTT. Its protein product is CASSSGQGKMNTEAFF.

The chain employs TRBV4-1 and TRBJ1-3; weak D call: TRBD1 (5 bases). This CDR3 region has 16 residues. Trimming cost V 2 bases and J 4 bases, with 15 bases left between them. The germline gives CDR1 MGHRA, CDR2 YSYEKL. CDR3 protein: CASSQPNRWLGNTIYF. The CDR3 DNA is TGCGCCAGCAGCCAACCCAACAGGTGGTTGGGAAACACCATATATTTT.

The DNA of the CDR3 is TGTGCCAGCAGTTTTGAGTATTCACCCCTCCACTTT. Residues: CASSFEYSPLHF. The V gene is TRBV28, the J gene TRBJ1-6; D is unclear. Per the germline V gene, CDR1 is MDHEN and CDR2 is SYDVKM. Trimming took 3 bases from V and 8 from J, leaving 5 bases between them. This CDR3 is built from 12 residues.

V usage is TRBV5-1 and J usage is TRBJ2-7, with D possibly TRBD2 on 5 matching bases. This CDR3 is built from 15 residues. Germline CDR1 is SGHRS and CDR2 is YFSETQ. V was shortened by 0 bases and J by 2 bases, with 12 bases between the two germline ends. As DNA, the CDR3 is TGCGCCAGCAGCTTGGATTCGGGAATCGCCTACGAGCAGTACTTC. Its translation: CASSLDSGIAYEQYF.

This rearrangement joins TRBV28 to TRBJ2-1; 10 bases are shared with TRBD2. V lost 7 bases to trimming and J lost 2 bases; unmatched junction nucleotides: 5. The CDR3 length is 15 residues. The germline gives CDR1 MDHEN, CDR2 SYDVKM. CDR3 nucleotide sequence: TGTGCCAGCACTAGCGGGAGCCGCCCCTACAATGAGCAGTTCTTC. Amino acid sequence: CASTSGSRPYNEQFF.

The V gene is TRBV25-1, the J gene TRBJ1-1; D gene unclear. The CDR3 is 14 amino acids. Germline CDR1 is MGHDK and CDR2 is SYGVNS. Trimming took 6 bases from V and 0 from J, leaving 11 bases between them. CDR3 DNA: TGTGCCAGCAGGAGGGAGGCCTTGAACACTGAAGCTTTCTTT. Its protein is CASRREALNTEAFF.

The chain couples TRBV4-1 to TRBJ1-2, with D tentatively TRBD1 (5 bases). CDR1 and CDR2 from the germline V gene are MGHRA and YSYEKL. With 0 bases removed from V and 5 bases from J, the gap between germline ends came to 13 bases. The CDR3 runs to 15 residues. CDR3 nucleotide sequence: TGCGCCAGCAGCCAAGATTCCAGGGCTTCGTATGGCTACACCTTC. Translating gives CASSQDSRASYGYTF.

The chain recombines TRBV11-2 with TRBJ1-2; 7 positions agree with TRBD1. The V segment lost 1 base and the J segment 8 bases; nucleotides outside the gene matches: 7. Germline CDR1 reads SGHAT; CDR2 reads FQNNGV. The CDR3 sequence is 14 residues long. The CDR3 DNA reads as TGTGCCAGCAGCTTAGGTGGACAGGTTTTCGGCTACACCTTC. It is translated as CASSLGGQVFGYTF.